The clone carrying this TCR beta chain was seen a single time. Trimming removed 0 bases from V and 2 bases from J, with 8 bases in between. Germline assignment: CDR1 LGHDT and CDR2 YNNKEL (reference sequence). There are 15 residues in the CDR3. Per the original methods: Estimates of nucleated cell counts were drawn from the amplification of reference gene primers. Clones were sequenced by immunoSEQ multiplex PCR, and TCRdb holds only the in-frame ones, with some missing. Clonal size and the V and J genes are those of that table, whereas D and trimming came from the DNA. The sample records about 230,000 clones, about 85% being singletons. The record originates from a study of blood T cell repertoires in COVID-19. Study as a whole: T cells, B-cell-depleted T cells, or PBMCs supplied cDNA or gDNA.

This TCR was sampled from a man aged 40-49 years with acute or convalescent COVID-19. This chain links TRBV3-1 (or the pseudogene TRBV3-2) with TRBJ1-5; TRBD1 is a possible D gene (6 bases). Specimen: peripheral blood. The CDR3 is CASSQDAGGNQPQHF. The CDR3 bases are TGTGCCAGCAGCCAAGATGCAGGGGGCAATCAGCCCCAGCATTTT.